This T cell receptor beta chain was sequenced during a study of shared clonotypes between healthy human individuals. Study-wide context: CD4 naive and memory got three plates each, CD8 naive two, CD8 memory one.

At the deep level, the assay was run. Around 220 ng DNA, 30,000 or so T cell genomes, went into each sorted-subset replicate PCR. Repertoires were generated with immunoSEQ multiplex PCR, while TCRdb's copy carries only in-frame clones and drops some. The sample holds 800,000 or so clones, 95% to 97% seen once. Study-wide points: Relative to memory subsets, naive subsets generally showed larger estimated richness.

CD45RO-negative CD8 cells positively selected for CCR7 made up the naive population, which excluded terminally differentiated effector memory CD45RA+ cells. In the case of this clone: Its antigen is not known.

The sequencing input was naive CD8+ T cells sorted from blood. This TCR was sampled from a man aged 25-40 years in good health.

The CDR3 nucleotides read TGTGCCAGCGCCGGTTTCTATGGCTACACCTTC. Translation gives CASAGFYGYTF. J is TRBJ1-2 and V is TRBV27; no clear D. V was cut by 8 bases and J by 4 bases, with 8 bases left in between. This CDR3 contains 11 residues. CDR1 MNHEY and CDR2 SMNVEV come from the germline V gene (reference sequence).